This passage covers 10 T cell receptor beta chains from one sample sequenced in a study of type 1 and type 2 diabetes patients. Amplification started from genomic DNA. A primer set of 30 forward and 13 reverse primers amplified the CDR3. TCRdb re-derived calls from the multiplex PCR reads in MiXCR, one entry per CDR3 protein. The data hold fewer than 300,000 distinct CDR3 sequences, with 47% observed a single time. Sequencing was done on a sample of peripheral blood mononuclear cells (PBMCs). The receptors derive from a young man with type 2 diabetes.

The chain employs TRBV27 and TRBJ2-5; 10 bases are shared with TRBD1. The ends lost 6 bases at V and 3 bases at J; junction bases unmatched: 4. From germline, CDR1 is MNHEY and CDR2 SMNVEV (reference sequence). The CDR3 has 14 residues. This chain's CDR3 is CASRGQGLEETQYF. CDR3 sequence (DNA): TGTGCCAGCAGGGGACAGGGGCTCGAAGAGACCCAGTACTTC.

This rearrangement joins TRBV6-6 to TRBJ1-2; 8 positions agree with TRBD1. Per germline, CDR1 MNHNY and CDR2 SVGAGI (reference sequence). The ends lost 6 bases at V and 6 bases at J; junction bases unmatched: 15. There are 16 residues in the CDR3. The CDR3 DNA sequence: TGTGCCAGCAGGATCCGACGACAAGGGACAGGAAATGGCTACACCTTC. This gives the protein CASRIRRQGTGNGYTF.

DNA of the CDR3: TGTGCCAGCACCGATCGGGGCAGGGGAAGGGATTCACCCCTCCACTTT. Translating it yields CASTDRGRGRDSPLHF. The chain combines TRBV12-3 or TRBV12-4 with TRBJ1-6; TRBD1 is a possible D gene (6 bases). The V and J ends lost 7 bases and 8 bases respectively, with 21 bases between them. The CDR3 contains 16 residues.

The V and J genes are TRBV15 and TRBJ2-1; D gene uncertain. Trimming shortened V by 0 bases and J by 9 bases, and 6 bases separated the two germline ends. This CDR3 has 12 residues. The V gene's germline CDR1 is LNHNV and CDR2 YYDKDF (reference sequence). In DNA form, the CDR3 reads TGTGCCACCAGCAGAGAGGCTGCTGAGCAGTTCTTC. Its protein is CATSREAAEQFF.

The chain recombines TRBV19 with TRBJ2-1; no definite D call. The CDR3 contains 13 residues. The ends were cut back, 5 bases at V and 5 bases at J, with 10 bases in the middle. Germline V gene data show CDR1 as LNHDA and CDR2 as SQIVND (reference sequence). The CDR3 here is CASSLKTHNEQFF. The CDR3 coding sequence is TGTGCCAGTAGTCTTAAGACCCACAATGAGCAGTTCTTC.

This clonotype was picked up one time. Without the conserved terminal phenylalanine or tryptophan, this CDR3 likely stems from a read error. J is TRBJ2-2 and V is TRBV20-1; TRBD2 aligns across 11 bases. Germline lookup yields CDR1 DFQATT and CDR2 SNEGSKA (reference sequence). V trimming: 5 bases; J trimming: 6 bases; junction bases outside the gene matches: 8. CDR3 size: 15 residues. The DNA of the CDR3 is TGCAGTGCTTCACCTAGCGGGAGGTTCGCCGGGGAGCTGTTTCTT. This sequence encodes CSASPSGRFAGELFL.

This clonotype came up many times. The genes are TRBV15 and TRBJ1-1, with TRBD1 as a possible D gene (5 bases). V lost 9 bases and J lost 0, with 14 bases in between. The CDR3 totals 14 residues. From germline, CDR1 is LNHNV and CDR2 YYDKDF (reference sequence). CDR3 bases: TGTGCCACGACGACAGAAGACATGAACACTGAAGCTTTCTTT. As protein: CATTTEDMNTEAFF.

At least ten counts were recorded for this clonotype. The V and J genes are TRBV7-3 and TRBJ1-1; D call uncertain. The length of the CDR3 is 13 residues. In germline, CDR1 is SGHTA, CDR2 FQGTGA. Trimming cost V 0 bases and J 1 base, with 3 bases left between them. This chain's CDR3 is CASSLTRNTEAFF. In DNA, the CDR3 is TGTGCCAGCAGCTTAACCCGGAACACTGAAGCTTTCTTT.

This clonotype came up a few times. The V call is TRBV27, the J call TRBJ2-1; D may be TRBD2 (6 bases). The ends were cut back, 2 bases at V and 7 bases at J, with 18 bases in the middle. Germline V lookup: CDR1 MNHEY, CDR2 SMNVEV (reference sequence). The CDR3 contains 16 residues. CDR3 region: CASSLISGDGWNEQFF. The CDR3 bases are TGTGCCAGCAGTTTAATTTCGGGGGATGGATGGAATGAGCAGTTCTTC.

This sequence joins TRBV28 and TRBJ1-6; D is undetermined. The CDR3 has 14 amino acids. Trimming stripped 2 bases from V and 10 bases from J, with 12 bases between. CDR1 and CDR2 (germline): MDHEN, SYDVKM. CDR3 nucleotide sequence: TGTGCCAGCAGTTTAATTAAGGGAAACTCACCCCTCCACTTT. It is translated as CASSLIKGNSPLHF.